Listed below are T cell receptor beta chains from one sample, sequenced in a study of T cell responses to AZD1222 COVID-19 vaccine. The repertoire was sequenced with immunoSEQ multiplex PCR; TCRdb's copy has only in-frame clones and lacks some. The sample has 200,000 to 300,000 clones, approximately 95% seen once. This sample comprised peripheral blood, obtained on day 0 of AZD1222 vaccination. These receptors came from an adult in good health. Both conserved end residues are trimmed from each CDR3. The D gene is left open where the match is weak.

CDR3aa: ASTRQGSYGYT; v_gene: TRBV25-1; j_gene: TRBJ1-2; d_gene: NA
CDR3aa: ASSIGGGTRGGSGYT; v_gene: TRBV19; j_gene: TRBJ1-2; d_gene: TRBD1
CDR3aa: ARAGLMNTEAF; v_gene: TRBV2; j_gene: TRBJ1-1; d_gene: NA
CDR3aa: ASSLTQIYGYT; v_gene: TRBV6-5; j_gene: TRBJ1-2; d_gene: NA
CDR3aa: ASSEARRDTQY; v_gene: TRBV2; j_gene: TRBJ2-3; d_gene: NA
CDR3aa: SVDANLGGGAYEQY; v_gene: TRBV29-1; j_gene: TRBJ2-7; d_gene: TRBD2
CDR3aa: SASPSTSRGSG; v_gene: TRBV20-1; j_gene: TRBJ2-4; d_gene: TRBD2
CDR3aa: ASSKAARGTYEQY; v_gene: TRBV21-1; j_gene: TRBJ2-7; d_gene: NA
CDR3aa: AVQAGTSGRETQY; v_gene: TRBV10-3; j_gene: TRBJ2-5; d_gene: TRBD2
CDR3aa: ASSQAQGGNEKLF; v_gene: TRBV3-1/TRBV3-2; j_gene: TRBJ1-4; d_gene: NA
CDR3aa: ASSDRGTEAF; v_gene: TRBV6-4; j_gene: TRBJ1-1; d_gene: NA
CDR3aa: ASSRGRLAGGYEQY; v_gene: TRBV28; j_gene: TRBJ2-7; d_gene: TRBD2
CDR3aa: ASSLYRGNTEAF; v_gene: TRBV5-1; j_gene: TRBJ1-1; d_gene: TRBD1
CDR3aa: ASSPYRGTSYEQY; v_gene: TRBV6-5; j_gene: TRBJ2-7; d_gene: TRBD1
CDR3aa: ASSYSGEAGEAF; v_gene: TRBV6-5; j_gene: TRBJ1-1; d_gene: NA
CDR3aa: SASQGRGEKLF; v_gene: TRBV20-1; j_gene: TRBJ1-4; d_gene: NA
CDR3aa: ASSLGARGGQPQH; v_gene: TRBV28; j_gene: TRBJ1-5; d_gene: NA
CDR3aa: ASKWGNTEAF; v_gene: TRBV25-1; j_gene: TRBJ1-1; d_gene: NA
CDR3aa: ASSLDRLAEQY; v_gene: TRBV5-1; j_gene: TRBJ2-7; d_gene: NA
CDR3aa: ASSFEYRTQY; v_gene: TRBV28; j_gene: TRBJ2-3; d_gene: NA
CDR3aa: ASSPTDRGYGYT; v_gene: TRBV5-4; j_gene: TRBJ1-2; d_gene: NA
CDR3aa: ASSPATGEGTGANVLT; v_gene: TRBV18; j_gene: TRBJ2-6; d_gene: NA
CDR3aa: ASSIGAAANTGELF; v_gene: TRBV19; j_gene: TRBJ2-2; d_gene: NA
CDR3aa: ASSFRGGNQPQH; v_gene: TRBV12-1; j_gene: TRBJ1-5; d_gene: NA
CDR3aa: ATSRDRTATNTEAF; v_gene: TRBV15; j_gene: TRBJ1-1; d_gene: NA
CDR3aa: ASSSLGGWDSPLH; v_gene: TRBV5-1; j_gene: TRBJ1-6; d_gene: NA
CDR3aa: ASSEDYTRTYGYT; v_gene: TRBV6-1; j_gene: TRBJ1-2; d_gene: NA
CDR3aa: ASSQHPGLHTGELF; v_gene: TRBV4-3; j_gene: TRBJ2-2; d_gene: NA
CDR3aa: ASSFGTDPNYGYT; v_gene: TRBV11-1; j_gene: TRBJ1-2; d_gene: TRBD1
CDR3aa: ASSRQQGNTGELF; v_gene: TRBV19; j_gene: TRBJ2-2; d_gene: NA
CDR3aa: ASSVGDSGNEKLF; v_gene: TRBV9; j_gene: TRBJ1-4; d_gene: NA
CDR3aa: ASSYHLLGGDTQY; v_gene: TRBV2; j_gene: TRBJ2-3; d_gene: NA
CDR3aa: ASSEMFYNEQF; v_gene: TRBV19; j_gene: TRBJ2-1; d_gene: NA
CDR3aa: ATSRGVAGVMNTEAF; v_gene: TRBV15; j_gene: TRBJ1-1; d_gene: NA
CDR3aa: ASSPGGGRNTDTQY; v_gene: TRBV5-4; j_gene: TRBJ2-3; d_gene: NA
CDR3aa: ASSPRGGGGNEQF; v_gene: TRBV18; j_gene: TRBJ2-1; d_gene: TRBD2
CDR3aa: ASSLTVYEQY; v_gene: TRBV28; j_gene: TRBJ2-7; d_gene: NA
CDR3aa: ASSFGLPSVETQY; v_gene: TRBV27; j_gene: TRBJ2-5; d_gene: NA
CDR3aa: ASSLEWGQPQH; v_gene: TRBV28; j_gene: TRBJ1-5; d_gene: NA
CDR3aa: ASSLGGRSNQPQH; v_gene: TRBV28; j_gene: TRBJ1-5; d_gene: NA
CDR3aa: ASRQQGQQYGYT; v_gene: TRBV2; j_gene: TRBJ1-2; d_gene: TRBD1
CDR3aa: ASSGTRTGELF; v_gene: TRBV9; j_gene: TRBJ2-2; d_gene: NA
CDR3aa: ASSWDYEQY; v_gene: TRBV28; j_gene: TRBJ2-7; d_gene: NA
CDR3aa: ASSASGGAFSYEQY; v_gene: TRBV28; j_gene: TRBJ2-7; d_gene: TRBD2
CDR3aa: ASSLDGADQPQH; v_gene: TRBV5-1; j_gene: TRBJ1-5; d_gene: NA
CDR3aa: ASSSPARALGEQY; v_gene: TRBV7-2; j_gene: TRBJ2-7; d_gene: NA
CDR3aa: ASNGLAGGQGTQY; v_gene: TRBV6-5; j_gene: TRBJ2-5; d_gene: TRBD2
CDR3aa: ASSQSGATTYEQY; v_gene: TRBV7-2; j_gene: TRBJ2-7; d_gene: TRBD2
CDR3aa: ASSALSGRSEQY; v_gene: TRBV27; j_gene: TRBJ2-7; d_gene: TRBD2
CDR3aa: ASSVGTANEKLF; v_gene: TRBV9; j_gene: TRBJ1-4; d_gene: NA
CDR3aa: ASKPGSSYEQY; v_gene: TRBV2; j_gene: TRBJ2-7; d_gene: NA
CDR3aa: ASSPGASGNTIY; v_gene: TRBV7-2; j_gene: TRBJ1-3; d_gene: NA
CDR3aa: ASSQPSRGSYNEQF; v_gene: TRBV4-1; j_gene: TRBJ2-1; d_gene: NA
CDR3aa: SVEGFTNTGELF; v_gene: TRBV29-1; j_gene: TRBJ2-2; d_gene: NA
CDR3aa: ASSLDQLGQVRY; v_gene: TRBV11-1; j_gene: TRBJ2-7; d_gene: TRBD1
CDR3aa: ASSLVVGQGASDNYGYT; v_gene: TRBV7-9; j_gene: TRBJ1-2; d_gene: TRBD1
CDR3aa: ASSLTKETQY; v_gene: TRBV28; j_gene: TRBJ2-5; d_gene: NA
CDR3aa: ASSLLAYITGSSTDTQY; v_gene: TRBV4-1; j_gene: TRBJ2-3; d_gene: NA
CDR3aa: ASSRYPDTQY; v_gene: TRBV12-3/TRBV12-4; j_gene: TRBJ2-3; d_gene: NA
CDR3aa: ASSDLGAGELF; v_gene: TRBV5-1; j_gene: TRBJ2-2; d_gene: NA